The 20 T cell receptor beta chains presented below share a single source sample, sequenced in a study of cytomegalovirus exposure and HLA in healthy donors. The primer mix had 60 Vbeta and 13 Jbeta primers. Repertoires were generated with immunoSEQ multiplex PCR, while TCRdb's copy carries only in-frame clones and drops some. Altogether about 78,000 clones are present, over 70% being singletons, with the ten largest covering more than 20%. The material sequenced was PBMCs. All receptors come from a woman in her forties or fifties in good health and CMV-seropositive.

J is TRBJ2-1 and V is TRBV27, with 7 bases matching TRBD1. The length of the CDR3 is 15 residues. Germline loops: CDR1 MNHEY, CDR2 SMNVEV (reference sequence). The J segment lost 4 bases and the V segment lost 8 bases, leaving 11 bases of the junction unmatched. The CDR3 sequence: CASAREGAAYNEQFF. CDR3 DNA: TGTGCCAGCGCAAGAGAGGGGGCCGCATACAATGAGCAGTTCTTC.

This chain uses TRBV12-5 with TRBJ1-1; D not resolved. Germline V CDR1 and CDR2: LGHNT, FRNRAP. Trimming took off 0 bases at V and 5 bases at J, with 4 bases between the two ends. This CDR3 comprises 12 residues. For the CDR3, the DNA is TGTGCTAGTGGTTTGGTACGGACTGAAGCTTTCTTT. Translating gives CASGLVRTEAFF.

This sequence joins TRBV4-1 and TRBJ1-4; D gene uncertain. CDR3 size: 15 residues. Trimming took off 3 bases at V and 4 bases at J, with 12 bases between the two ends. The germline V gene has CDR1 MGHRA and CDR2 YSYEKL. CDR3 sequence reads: CASSQAGARNEKLFF. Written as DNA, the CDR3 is TGCGCCAGCAGCCAGGCGGGCGCCCGTAATGAAAAACTGTTTTTT.

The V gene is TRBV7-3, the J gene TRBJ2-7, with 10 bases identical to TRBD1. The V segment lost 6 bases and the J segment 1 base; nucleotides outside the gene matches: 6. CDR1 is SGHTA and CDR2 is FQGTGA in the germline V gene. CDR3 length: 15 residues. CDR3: CASSLGQGTSYEQYF. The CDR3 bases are TGTGCCAGCAGTCTGGGACAGGGGACATCCTACGAGCAGTACTTC. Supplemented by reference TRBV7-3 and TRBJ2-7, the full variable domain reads GAGVSQTPSNKVTEKGKYVELRCDPISGHTALYWYRQSLGQGPEFLIYFQGTGAADDSGLPNDRFFAVRPEGSVSTLKIQRTERGDSAVYLCASSLGQGTSYEQYFGPGTRLTVT.

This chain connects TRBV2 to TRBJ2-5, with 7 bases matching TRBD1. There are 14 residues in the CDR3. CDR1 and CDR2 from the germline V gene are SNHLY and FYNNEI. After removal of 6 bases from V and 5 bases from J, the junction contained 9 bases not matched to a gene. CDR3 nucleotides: TGTGCCAGCAGAGGGGGCAGGGTGACGGAGACCCAGTACTTC. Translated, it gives CASRGGRVTETQYF.

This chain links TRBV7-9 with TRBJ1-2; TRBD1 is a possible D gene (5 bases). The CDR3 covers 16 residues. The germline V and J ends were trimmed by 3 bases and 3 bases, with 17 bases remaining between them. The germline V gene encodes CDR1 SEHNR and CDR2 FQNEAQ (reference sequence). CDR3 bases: TGTGCCAGCAGCTTTCTGGACACCCGAACAGACTATGGCTACACCTTC. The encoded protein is CASSFLDTRTDYGYTF. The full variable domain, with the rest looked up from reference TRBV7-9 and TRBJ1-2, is DTGVSQNPRHKITKRGQNVTFRCDPISEHNRLYWYRQTLGQGPEFLTYFQNEAQLEKSRLLSDRFSAERPKGSFSTLEIQRTEQGDSAMYLCASSFLDTRTDYGYTFGSGTRLTVV.

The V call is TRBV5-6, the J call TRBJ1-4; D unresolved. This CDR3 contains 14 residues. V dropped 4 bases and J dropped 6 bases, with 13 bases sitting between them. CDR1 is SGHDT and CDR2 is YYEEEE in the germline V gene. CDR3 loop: CASSQYGYDEKLFF. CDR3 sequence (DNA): TGTGCCAGCAGCCAATACGGGTATGATGAAAAACTGTTTTTT.

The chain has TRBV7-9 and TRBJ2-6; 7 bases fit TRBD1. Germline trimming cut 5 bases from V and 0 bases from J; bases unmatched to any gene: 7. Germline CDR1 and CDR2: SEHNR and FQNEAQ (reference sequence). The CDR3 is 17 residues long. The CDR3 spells CASSRRTGRSGANVLTF. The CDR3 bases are TGTGCCAGCAGCAGACGGACAGGCCGCTCTGGGGCCAACGTCCTGACTTTC.

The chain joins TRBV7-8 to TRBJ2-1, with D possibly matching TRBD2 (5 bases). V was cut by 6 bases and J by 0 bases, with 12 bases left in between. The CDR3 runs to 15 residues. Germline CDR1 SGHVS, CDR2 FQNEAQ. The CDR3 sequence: CASRPTGSSYNEQFF. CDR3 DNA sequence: TGTGCCAGCAGACCTACGGGGTCCTCCTACAATGAGCAGTTCTTC. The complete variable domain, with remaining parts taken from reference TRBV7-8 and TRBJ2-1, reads GAGVSQSPRYKVAKRGQDVALRCDPISGHVSLFWYQQALGQGPEFLTYFQNEAQLDKSGLPSDRFFAERPEGSVSTLKIQRTQQEDSAVYLCASRPTGSSYNEQFFGPGTRLTVL.

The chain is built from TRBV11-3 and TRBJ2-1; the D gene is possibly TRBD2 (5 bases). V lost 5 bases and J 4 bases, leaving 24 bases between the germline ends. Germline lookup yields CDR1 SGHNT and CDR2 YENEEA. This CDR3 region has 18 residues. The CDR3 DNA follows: TGTGCCAGCAGCCGTTTTTCTGGGTGGGGAGATGTGTACAATGAGCAGTTCTTC. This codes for CASSRFSGWGDVYNEQFF.

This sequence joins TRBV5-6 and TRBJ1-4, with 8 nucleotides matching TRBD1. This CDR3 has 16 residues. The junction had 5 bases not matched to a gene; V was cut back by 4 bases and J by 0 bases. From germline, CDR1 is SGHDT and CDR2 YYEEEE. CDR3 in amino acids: CASSPGQVATNEKLFF. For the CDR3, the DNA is TGTGCCAGCAGCCCGGGACAGGTTGCAACTAATGAAAAACTGTTTTTT.

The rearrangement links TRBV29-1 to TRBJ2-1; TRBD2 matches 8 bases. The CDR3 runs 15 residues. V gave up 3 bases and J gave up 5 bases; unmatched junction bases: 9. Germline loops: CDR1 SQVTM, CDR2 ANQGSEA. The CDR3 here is CSVEPGGWGHNEQFF. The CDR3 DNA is TGCAGCGTTGAGCCGGGGGGGTGGGGGCACAATGAGCAGTTCTTC.

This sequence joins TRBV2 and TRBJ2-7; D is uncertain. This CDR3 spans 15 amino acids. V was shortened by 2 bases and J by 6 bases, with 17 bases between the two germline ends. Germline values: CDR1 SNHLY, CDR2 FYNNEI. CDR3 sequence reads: CASSETAPSLGEQYF. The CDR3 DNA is TGTGCCAGCAGTGAAACGGCGCCCTCCCTAGGCGAGCAGTACTTC.

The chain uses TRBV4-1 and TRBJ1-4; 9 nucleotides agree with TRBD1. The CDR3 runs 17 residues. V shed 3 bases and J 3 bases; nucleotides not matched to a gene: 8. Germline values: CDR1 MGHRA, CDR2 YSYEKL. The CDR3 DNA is TGCGCCAGCAGCCACCGGACAGGGGCACAAGCTAATGAAAAACTGTTTTTT. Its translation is CASSHRTGAQANEKLFF.

CDR3 in DNA: TGTGCCAGCAGTTACGGGGGGGCTAACTATGGCTACACCTTC. This gives the protein CASSYGGANYGYTF. The chain couples TRBV6-5 to TRBJ1-2; D is possibly TRBD1 (5 bases). Germline loops: CDR1 MNHEY, CDR2 SVGAGI. The CDR3 contains 14 residues. V lost 2 bases and J 0 bases, leaving 7 bases between the germline ends.

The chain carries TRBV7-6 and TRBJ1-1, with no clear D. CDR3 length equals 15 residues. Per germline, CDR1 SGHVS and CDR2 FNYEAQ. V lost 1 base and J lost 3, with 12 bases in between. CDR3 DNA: TGTGCCAGCAGCTTAGGGGGAGGCGGGTACACTGAAGCTTTCTTT. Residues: CASSLGGGGYTEAFF. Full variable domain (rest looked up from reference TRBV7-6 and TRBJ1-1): GAGVSQSPRYKVTKRGQDVALRCDPISGHVSLYWYRQALGQGPEFLTYFNYEAQQDKSGLPNDRFSAERPEGSISTLTIQRTEQRDSAMYRCASSLGGGGYTEAFFGQGTRLTVV.

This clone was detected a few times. CDR3 nucleotide sequence: TGTGCCAGCCGCCAGACAGGGAGCAATGAGCAGTTCTTC. This gives the protein CASRQTGSNEQFF. V is TRBV11-2 and J is TRBJ2-1, with 7 nucleotides matching TRBD1. The germline CDR1 and CDR2 sequences are SGHAT and FQNNGV. V trimming: 8 bases; J trimming: 6 bases; junction bases outside the gene matches: 7. There are 13 residues in the CDR3.

CDR3 loop: CASTQRTGGNQPQHF. The CDR3 DNA follows: TGTGCCAGCACCCAACGTACAGGGGGCAATCAGCCCCAGCATTTT. This chain joins TRBV6-9 and TRBJ1-5; TRBD1 matches 7 bases. The J segment lost 2 bases and the V segment lost 7 bases, leaving 8 bases of the junction unmatched. The CDR3 is 15 amino acids. Looked up from germline, CDR1 is MNHGY and CDR2 is SVAAGI.

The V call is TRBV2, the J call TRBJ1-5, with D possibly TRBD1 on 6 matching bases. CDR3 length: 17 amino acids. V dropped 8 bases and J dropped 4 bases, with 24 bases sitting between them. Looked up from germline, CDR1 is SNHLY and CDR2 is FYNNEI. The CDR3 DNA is TGTGCCAGCGGTCCGGGTCTCAGGGACAAAGAAAATCAGCCCCAGCATTTT. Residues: CASGPGLRDKENQPQHF.

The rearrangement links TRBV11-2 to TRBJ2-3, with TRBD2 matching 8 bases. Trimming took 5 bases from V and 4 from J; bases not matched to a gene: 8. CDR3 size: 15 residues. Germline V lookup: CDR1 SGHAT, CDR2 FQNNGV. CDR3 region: CASSLSAGLADTQYF. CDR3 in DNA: TGTGCCAGCAGCCTCTCCGCGGGACTAGCAGATACGCAGTATTTT.